This entry describes one TCR beta chain. The sample is drawn from a study of blood T cell repertoires in COVID-19. About the research overall: There were acute and convalescent COVID-19 samples, and they came from the United States, Italy and Spain.

Method: immunoSEQ multiplex PCR; TCRdb's copy keeps in-frame clones and lacks some. The repertoire holds about 50,000 clones, approximately 82% seen once, with roughly 6% in the top ten. This CDR3 spans 12 amino acids. V was shortened by 6 bases and J by 3 bases, with 8 bases between the two germline ends. The germline V gene encodes CDR1 MNHEY and CDR2 SVGEGT. This sequence was found in an elderly woman with acute or convalescent COVID-19. Material for sequencing was peripheral blood. The chain combines TRBV6-2 or TRBV6-3 with TRBJ1-2, with D possibly being TRBD1 (5 bases). As DNA, the CDR3 is TGTGCCAGCAGCACAGGATACTATGGCTACACCTTC. Translation: CASSTGYYGYTF.